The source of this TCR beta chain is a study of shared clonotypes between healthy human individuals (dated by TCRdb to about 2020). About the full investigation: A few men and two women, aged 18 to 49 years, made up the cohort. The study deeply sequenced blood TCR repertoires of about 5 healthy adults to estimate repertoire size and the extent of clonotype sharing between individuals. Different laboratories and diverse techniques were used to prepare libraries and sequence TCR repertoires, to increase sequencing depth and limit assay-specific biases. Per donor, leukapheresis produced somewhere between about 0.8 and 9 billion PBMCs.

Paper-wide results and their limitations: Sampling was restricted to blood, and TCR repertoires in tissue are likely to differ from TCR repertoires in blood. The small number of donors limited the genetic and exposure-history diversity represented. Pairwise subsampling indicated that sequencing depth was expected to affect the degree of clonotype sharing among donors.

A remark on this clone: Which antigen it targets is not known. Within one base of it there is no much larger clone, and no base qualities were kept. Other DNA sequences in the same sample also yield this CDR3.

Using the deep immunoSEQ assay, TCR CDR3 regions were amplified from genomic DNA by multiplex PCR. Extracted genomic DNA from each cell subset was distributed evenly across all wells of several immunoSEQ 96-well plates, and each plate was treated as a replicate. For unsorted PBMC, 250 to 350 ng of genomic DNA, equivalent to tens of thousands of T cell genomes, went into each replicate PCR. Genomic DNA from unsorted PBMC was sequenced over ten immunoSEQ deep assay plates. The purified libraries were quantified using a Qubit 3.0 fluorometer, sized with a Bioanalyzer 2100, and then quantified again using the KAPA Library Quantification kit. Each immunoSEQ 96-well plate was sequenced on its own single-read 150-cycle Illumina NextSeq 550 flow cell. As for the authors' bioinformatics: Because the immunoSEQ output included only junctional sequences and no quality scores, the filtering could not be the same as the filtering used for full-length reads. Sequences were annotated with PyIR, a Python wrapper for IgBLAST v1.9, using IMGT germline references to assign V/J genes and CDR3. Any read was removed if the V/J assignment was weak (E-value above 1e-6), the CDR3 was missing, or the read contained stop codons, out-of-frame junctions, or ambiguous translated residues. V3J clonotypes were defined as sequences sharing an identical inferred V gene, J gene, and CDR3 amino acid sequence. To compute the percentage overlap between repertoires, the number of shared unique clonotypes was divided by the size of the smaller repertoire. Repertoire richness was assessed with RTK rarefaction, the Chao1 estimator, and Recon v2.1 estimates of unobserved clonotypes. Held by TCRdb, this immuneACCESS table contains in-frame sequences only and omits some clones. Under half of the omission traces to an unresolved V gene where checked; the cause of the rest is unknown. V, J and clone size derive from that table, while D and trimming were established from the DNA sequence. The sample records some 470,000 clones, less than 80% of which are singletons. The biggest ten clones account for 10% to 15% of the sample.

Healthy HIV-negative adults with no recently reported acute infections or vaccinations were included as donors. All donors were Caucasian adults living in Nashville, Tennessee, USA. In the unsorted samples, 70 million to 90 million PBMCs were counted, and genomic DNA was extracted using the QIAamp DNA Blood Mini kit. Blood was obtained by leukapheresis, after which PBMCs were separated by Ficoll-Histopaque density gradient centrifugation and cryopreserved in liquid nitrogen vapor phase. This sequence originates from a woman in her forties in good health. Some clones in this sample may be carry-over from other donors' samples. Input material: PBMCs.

The nucleotides are TGTGCCAGCAGCTTAGCGGGAGGGCCCGGGGAGCTGTTTTTT. It codes for CASSLAGGPGELFF. Rearrangement joined TRBV11-2 to TRBJ2-2, and 8 junction bases match TRBD2. The CDR3, cysteine through phenylalanine, is 14 amino acids long. The DNA shown is the 42-base CDR3, in frame from base 1. The germline V gene encodes CDR1 SGHAT and CDR2 FQNNGV. The germline V and J ends show losses of 1 base and 6 bases respectively, and no gene match explains 1 base of the junction.